The 3 T cell receptor beta chains below were found in one sample sequenced in a study of metastatic and nonmetastatic thyroid tumors. No patient received treatment before thyroid surgery. TCRdb re-called the PCR reads via MiXCR. The sample has 15,000 or so clones, 30% to 40% seen once. Sequencing was performed on blood. The receptors here all came from a female donor with papillary thyroid cancer or a benign thyroid nodule (not recorded which). Some clones in this sample may be carry-over from other donors' samples.

The rearrangement joins TRBV20-1 to TRBJ1-1, with D hard to call. The germline gives CDR1 DFQATT, CDR2 SNEGSKA (reference sequence). The CDR3 runs 12 residues. The CDR3 loop is CRPQTANTEAFF. CDR3 nucleotides: TGCAGACCTCAGACGGCGAACACTGAAGCTTTCTTT.

The chain couples TRBV11-2 to TRBJ1-6; TRBD1 might be the D (5 bases). From germline, CDR1 is SGHAT and CDR2 FQNNGV. The germline V and J ends were trimmed by 5 bases and 10 bases, with 24 bases remaining between them. The CDR3 is 17 residues long. The CDR3 spells CASSANFRDPDVSPLHF. Here the CDR3 DNA reads TGTGCCAGCAGCGCAAACTTCCGGGACCCCGACGTATCACCCCTCCACTTT.

In its sample, this clone is medium-sized (0.01 to 0.1%). V gene TRBV6-2 or TRBV6-3 combines with J gene TRBJ1-6, with a weak D call TRBD1 (5 bases). From germline, CDR1 is MNHEY and CDR2 SVGEGT. Deletions cut 6 bases from V and 4 bases from J, with 7 bases between. The CDR3 covers 13 residues. The CDR3 reads CASRGPYNSPLHF. The CDR3 DNA reads TGTGCCAGCAGGGGACCTTATAATTCACCCCTCCACTTT.